These T cell receptor beta chains were read from a single sample in a study of shared clonotypes between healthy human individuals. Produced via immunoSEQ multiplex PCR; TCRdb's table is partial and in-frame only. The sample lists 98,000 or so clones, 68% seen once, with approximately 23% in the top ten. The source material was memory CD8+ T cells sorted from blood. These receptors were taken from a woman aged 25 to 39 in good health. Both conserved end residues are part of each CDR3. A D gene is named only where the DNA matches it firmly. Rows give clone size only sometimes, using once, few, many, or a class for an expanded clone.

j_call	clone_size	cdr3_length	d_call	v_call	cdr3_aa	cdr3_nt
TRBJ2-7	.	10	.	TRBV18	CASSGIEQYF	TGTGCCAGCTCAGGGATCGAGCAGTACTTC
TRBJ1-5	.	16	.	TRBV10-2	CASRDSPLRSNQPQHF	TGCGCCAGCAGGGACAGTCCTTTAAGGAGCAATCAGCCCCAGCATTTT
TRBJ2-1	.	14	TRBD1	TRBV29-1	CSAGQGANYNEQFF	TGCAGCGCAGGACAGGGGGCGAACTACAATGAGCAGTTCTTC
TRBJ2-2	.	15	.	TRBV27	CASSKERVPKGELFF	TGTGCCAGCAGTAAGGAACGGGTGCCTAAAGGGGAGCTGTTTTTT
TRBJ2-7	.	15	TRBD2	TRBV11-2	CASSLTGGDPYEQYF	TGTGCCAGCAGCCTCACCGGGGGGGATCCCTACGAGCAGTACTTC
TRBJ1-1	once	13	.	TRBV5-5	CASSPWGGTEAFF	TGTGCCAGCAGCCCCTGGGGGGGCACTGAAGCTTTCTTT
TRBJ2-6	.	16	.	TRBV6-6	CASSDSRSSGANVLTF	TGTGCCAGCAGTGACTCCCGGAGCTCTGGGGCCAACGTCCTGACTTTC
TRBJ2-2	once	15	.	TRBV6-4	CASSDDPTNTGELFF	TGTGCCAGCAGTGACGACCCAACGAACACCGGGGAGCTGTTTTTT
TRBJ2-3	.	18	.	TRBV28	CASWGAGVVSSPTDTQYF	TGTGCCAGCTGGGGGGCGGGAGTTGTCAGCTCGCCCACAGATACGCAGTATTTT
TRBJ2-7	few	13	TRBD2	TRBV30	CACGVAGAGEQYF	TGTGCCTGTGGAGTAGCGGGAGCAGGCGAGCAGTACTTC
TRBJ2-5	.	15	TRBD1	TRBV7-9	CASSPQGTGVKTQYF	TGTGCCAGCAGCCCCCAGGGGACAGGGGTGAAGACCCAGTACTTC
TRBJ1-3	.	14	.	TRBV7-9	CASSFGGGGNTIYF	TGTGCCAGCAGCTTCGGGGGTGGAGGAAACACCATATATTTT
TRBJ2-2	medium-sized	12	.	TRBV18	CASSFNTGELFF	TGTGCCAGCTCATTTAACACCGGGGAGCTGTTTTTT
TRBJ1-1	.	15	.	TRBV4-2	CASSQDKLISAKAFF	TGTGCCAGCAGCCAAGATAAGTTGATCTCGGCGAAAGCTTTCTTT
TRBJ2-7	.	16	TRBD1	TRBV5-1	CASSLGWAEGGSEQYF	TGCGCCAGCAGCTTGGGGTGGGCCGAAGGGGGCAGCGAGCAGTACTTC
TRBJ2-7	.	15	TRBD2	TRBV27	CASSLSRASGLQQYF	TGTGCCAGCAGTTTATCGAGGGCTAGCGGCCTGCAGCAGTACTTC
TRBJ1-2	.	16	.	TRBV4-1	CASSQGTEEANYGYTF	TGCGCCAGCAGCCAAGGGACAGAGGAAGCTAACTATGGCTACACCTTC
TRBJ2-6	.	18	.	TRBV19	CASTFARGSSAGANVLTF	TGTGCCAGTACCTTCGCCCGGGGCTCCTCGGCTGGGGCCAACGTCCTGACTTTC
TRBJ1-3	once	13	.	TRBV29-1	CSVEDTSGNTIYF	TGCAGCGTTGAAGATACGTCGGGAAACACCATATATTTT
TRBJ1-2	.	15	.	TRBV27	CASSLGPMTDYGYTF	TGTGCCAGCAGTTTAGGCCCGATGACGGACTATGGCTACACCTTC
TRBJ2-7	.	13	.	TRBV6-5	CASRQQGDYEQYF	TGTGCCAGCAGGCAACAGGGAGACTACGAGCAGTACTTC
TRBJ2-7	once	15	.	TRBV7-9	CASSLFSAGRYEQYF	TGTGCCAGCAGCTTGTTTTCGGCGGGACGGTACGAGCAGTACTTC
TRBJ2-1	.	17	TRBD2	TRBV19	CASSIAGLAGTYNEQFF	TGTGCCAGTAGTATAGCGGGCCTAGCGGGCACCTACAATGAGCAGTTCTTC
TRBJ2-5	once	19	TRBD1	TRBV7-8	CASSPPAYTRDSFRETQYF	TGTGCCAGCAGCCCACCGGCATACACAAGGGACAGTTTCCGAGAGACCCAGTACTTC
TRBJ2-7	.	11	.	TRBV5-4	CASSSVHEQYF	TGTGCCAGCAGCTCCGTTCACGAGCAGTACTTC
TRBJ1-1	.	15	.	TRBV7-9	CASSSYGRLGTEAFF	TGTGCCAGCAGCTCCTACGGAAGGCTAGGGACTGAAGCTTTCTTT
TRBJ2-2	.	12	.	TRBV7-8	CASSLGRGELFF	TGTGCCAGCAGCTTAGGGAGAGGGGAGCTGTTTTTT
TRBJ2-3	.	16	.	TRBV5-1	CASSLVGGGSADTQYF	TGCGCCAGCAGCTTGGTTGGGGGCGGGAGCGCAGATACGCAGTATTTT
TRBJ2-4	.	19	TRBD2	TRBV27	CASRPTRLAGGSQANIQYF	TGTGCCAGCAGACCCACGAGACTAGCGGGAGGGTCCCAGGCAAACATTCAGTACTTC
TRBJ1-6	.	15	.	TRBV6-5	CASSYSRGKDSPLHF	TGTGCCAGCAGTTACTCGAGAGGGAAGGATTCACCCCTCCACTTT
TRBJ1-5	.	15	.	TRBV28	CASSSLHGSNQPQHF	TGTGCCAGCAGTTCCCTCCATGGGAGCAATCAGCCCCAGCATTTT
TRBJ1-2	.	13	TRBD1	TRBV5-1	CASRKTGPYGYTF	TGCGCCAGCAGAAAGACAGGGCCCTATGGCTACACCTTC
TRBJ2-7	.	13	.	TRBV5-4	CASSPEKWGEQYF	TGTGCCAGCAGCCCCGAAAAGTGGGGCGAGCAGTACTTC
TRBJ2-7	.	14	TRBD1	TRBV4-2	CASSQWDSSYEQYF	TGTGCCAGCAGCCAATGGGACAGCTCCTACGAGCAGTACTTC
TRBJ2-7	.	14	.	TRBV21-1	CASSKLFRTYEQYF	TGTGCCAGCAGCAAGTTGTTCCGGACCTACGAGCAGTACTTC
TRBJ1-5	.	15	.	TRBV15	CATSSGWISNQPQHF	TGTGCCACCAGCAGTGGGTGGATTAGCAATCAGCCCCAGCATTTT
TRBJ2-7	.	13	.	TRBV27	CASSLAFTYEQYF	TGTGCCAGCAGTTTAGCTTTTACCTACGAGCAGTACTTC
TRBJ2-7	many	16	TRBD2	TRBV7-6	CASSLYSSGTTYEQYF	TGTGCCAGCAGCTTATATAGTAGCGGGACAACCTACGAGCAGTACTTC
TRBJ2-7	.	15	TRBD2	TRBV11-2	CASSTGLAYSYEQYF	TGTGCCAGCAGCACTGGACTAGCCTACTCCTACGAGCAGTACTTC
TRBJ2-7	.	14	TRBD2	TRBV27	CASMSLAGFFEQYF	TGTGCCAGCATGTCACTAGCGGGATTTTTCGAGCAGTACTTC
TRBJ1-5	.	14	.	TRBV4-1	CASSSADGMQPQHF	TGCGCCAGCAGCTCCGCCGACGGTATGCAGCCCCAGCATTTT
TRBJ2-7	once	13	.	TRBV27	CASSPRGPYEQYF	TGTGCCAGCAGTCCTAGGGGCCCCTACGAGCAGTACTTC
TRBJ1-2	.	14	.	TRBV6-5	CASSSGGTNYGYTF	TGTGCCAGCAGTTCCGGAGGGACAAACTATGGCTACACCTTC
TRBJ2-7	.	14	.	TRBV9	CASSVGDSSYEQYF	TGTGCCAGCAGCGTAGGTGACAGCTCCTACGAGCAGTACTTC
TRBJ2-7	few	15	.	TRBV4-1	CASSQYTGNSYEQYF	TGCGCCAGCAGCCAGTATACAGGGAACTCCTACGAGCAGTACTTC
TRBJ2-3	.	15	.	TRBV6-1	CASTTGEGGSDTQYF	TGTGCCAGTACTACAGGGGAAGGGGGGTCAGATACGCAGTATTTT
TRBJ2-3	once	17	.	TRBV7-2	CASSLAGGTYSTDTQYF	TGTGCCAGCAGCTTAGCGGGAGGCACATATAGCACAGATACGCAGTATTTT
TRBJ2-7	.	12	.	TRBV6-5	CAIGQAEYEQYF	TGTGCCATCGGGCAAGCCGAGTACGAGCAGTACTTC